This T cell receptor beta chain was sequenced during a study of memory CD4+ T cells and cytomegalovirus serostatus. The overall study: Healthy Belgian adult donors included fewer than 10 CMV-positive and some 24 CMV-negative people. Broader study findings: CMV serostatus prediction reached median AUC around 0.95, or 0.9 with US-trained model. The CMV-associated TCR signature appears largely within the CD4+ memory repertoire. Of approximately 160 reported CMV TCRbeta sequences, under 70 were found in memory CD4+ repertoires.

Worth noting for this clone: As yet, its antigen is unknown.

Repertoires were generated with immunoSEQ multiplex PCR, while TCRdb's copy carries only in-frame clones and drops some. The sample records more than 40,000 clones, roughly four fifths being singletons. Single viable CD3+CD4+CD8-CD45RO+ cells were sorted as the memory CD4+ T cells. Germline V gene data show CDR1 as SGHDT and CDR2 as YYEEEE. This CDR3 region has 13 residues. Sequencing was carried out using memory CD4+ T cells from blood. This rearrangement joins TRBV5-6 to TRBJ2-5, with TRBD1 matching over 7 bases. Judging by the DNA end, TRBJ2-7 fits better; the J call may be wrong. The sequence was collected from an adult in good health and CMV-seronegative. The CDR3 DNA reads as TGTGCCAGCAGCTTAGACAGGGTCAACGAGCAGTACTTC. Translating it yields CASSLDRVNEQYF.